This T cell receptor (beta chain) was identified during a study of cytomegalovirus exposure and HLA in healthy donors. On this clone: Its specificity is unknown.

Primers included in the PCR were 60 Vbeta and 13 Jbeta primers. Using immunoSEQ multiplex PCR, the repertoire was profiled, and TCRdb retains in-frame clones only, with some absent. The data contain roughly 120,000 clones, 80% of them singletons. Study-level results: Three chains linked to CMV were shown in vitro to be specific for CMV antigens. Fewer N-insertions (relative to the roughly 670-donor mean) were reportedly seen in an Asian-associated ancestry cluster in a later analysis. The classifier reportedly diagnosed cytomegalovirus status with high specificity and sensitivity. Presence/absence analyses took donor sequencing depth as roughly uniform.

The length of the CDR3 is 13 residues. V shed 4 bases and J shed 2 bases, with 12 bases lying between them. In germline, CDR1 is GTSNPN, CDR2 SVGIG (reference sequence). The V gene is TRBV30, the J gene TRBJ2-7; weak D call: TRBD2 (6 bases). Sequences were obtained from PBMCs. The TCR originated in a man younger than 45 in good health and CMV-seronegative. Here the CDR3 reads CAWNLERAYEQYF. CDR3 nucleotides: TGTGCCTGGAACCTAGAGCGGGCCTACGAGCAGTACTTC. Full variable domain (rest looked up from reference TRBV30 and TRBJ2-7): SQTIHQWPATLVQPVGSPLSLECTVEGTSNPNLYWYRQAAGRGLQLLFYSVGIGQISSEVPQNLSASRPQDRQFILSSKKLLLSDSGFYLCAWNLERAYEQYFGPGTRLTVT.